Listed below are T cell receptor beta chains from one sample, sequenced in a study of patients and donors after allogeneic stem cell transplantation. TCRdb re-derived calls from the RT-PCR reads in MiXCR, one entry per CDR3 protein. The sample has about 90,000 distinct CDR3 sequences, 48% seen once. Sequenced: blood, either unsorted or a sorted T cell fraction (not recorded which). The receptors derive from a human donor who was either an allogeneic HSCT recipient or a stem cell or donor lymphocyte infusion donor (not recorded which). It is not recorded whose cells these are; they may come from a transplant donor. CDR3s include the opening cysteine and the closing phenylalanine or tryptophan. D genes are given only for firm matches. Clone size, where shown, is once, few, many, or a class for clones that have expanded.

TRBV20-1	.	TRBJ1-5	few	CSAGSRLLNQPQHF	TGCAGTGCTGGGTCTAGGTTGCTCAATCAGCCCCAGCATTTT
TRBV12-3/TRBV12-4	TRBD1	TRBJ1-2	.	CASSLSPGGDYGYTF	TGTGCCAGCAGTTTATCCCCAGGGGGCGACTATGGCTACACCTTC
TRBV7-7	TRBD1	TRBJ2-2	.	CASSKDRANTGELFF	TGTGCTAGCAGCAAAGACAGGGCGAACACCGGGGAGCTGTTTTTT
TRBV4-2	.	TRBJ2-2	.	CASSQEPGTGELFF	TGTGCCAGCAGCCAAGAACCGGGAACCGGGGAGCTGTTTTTT
TRBV5-1	.	TRBJ1-1	.	CASSFGLSWDTEAFF	TGCGCCAGCAGCTTCGGCTTAAGTTGGGACACTGAAGCTTTCTTT
TRBV6-2/TRBV6-3	TRBD1	TRBJ1-1	few	CASSYRQGGPDTEAFF	TGTGCCAGCAGTTACCGACAGGGGGGCCCTGACACTGAAGCTTTCTTT
TRBV4-1	.	TRBJ1-1	few	CASSQENWARNEKNTEAFF	TGCGCCAGCAGCCAAGAAAATTGGGCGCGGAACGAGAAGAACACTGAAGCTTTCTTT
TRBV28	TRBD1	TRBJ1-2	few	CASSSSGGGGYTF	TGTGCCAGCAGTTCATCAGGGGGCGGTGGCTACACCTTC
TRBV6-5	TRBD1	TRBJ1-1	few	CASSYPTGGKAFF	TGTGCCAGCAGTTACCCCACAGGGGGCAAAGCTTTCTTT
TRBV5-1	.	TRBJ2-1	.	CASSLAGSGYNEQFF	TGCGCCAGCAGCTTGGCCGGGAGTGGGTACAATGAGCAGTTCTTC
TRBV12-3/TRBV12-4	.	TRBJ2-3	.	CASSHPTDTQYF	TGTGCCAGCAGTCACCCGACGGATACGCAGTATTTT
TRBV2	.	TRBJ1-6	few	CASSLRGPLHF	TGTGCCAGCAGCTTACGGGGACCCCTCCACTTT
TRBV27	.	TRBJ1-2	few	CASSLKAGDHYGYTF	TGTGCCAGCAGTTTAAAGGCTGGGGATCACTATGGCTACACCTTC
TRBV19	.	TRBJ1-1	.	CASRVSYLNTEAFF	TGTGCCAGTAGGGTCTCGTACCTTAACACTGAAGCTTTCTTT
TRBV28	TRBD1	TRBJ1-4	few	CASSFVVRGLGNEKLFF	TGTGCCAGCAGTTTTGTTGTTAGGGGGCTCGGTAATGAAAAACTGTTTTTT
TRBV12-3/TRBV12-4	TRBD1	TRBJ1-5	few	CASSLSGGQPQHF	TGTGCCAGCAGCCTATCAGGGGGGCAGCCCCAGCATTTT
TRBV28	.	TRBJ1-1	few	CASSFLQGWNTEAFF	TGTGCCAGCAGTTTTCTGCAGGGGTGGAACACTGAAGCTTTCTTT
TRBV20-1	.	TRBJ1-2	.	CSARAASYGYTF	TGCAGTGCTAGGGCGGCCTCCTATGGCTACACCTTC
TRBV7-7	TRBD2	TRBJ2-2	once	CASSRETSGRAGNTGELFF	TGTGCTAGCAGCCGAGAGACTAGCGGGAGAGCGGGTAACACCGGGGAGCTGTTTTTT
TRBV12-3/TRBV12-4	.	TRBJ2-5	.	CASSAAPQETQYF	TGTGCCAGCAGTGCAGCCCCACAAGAGACCCAGTACTTC
TRBV30	.	TRBJ1-2	few	CAWRIYAGIYGYTF	TGTGCCTGGAGGATATACGCAGGGATCTATGGCTACACCTTC
TRBV15	.	TRBJ2-3	.	CATSRDSTDTQYF	TGTGCCACCAGCAGAGATAGCACAGATACGCAGTATTTT
TRBV29-1	.	TRBJ1-2	.	CSVAPGSNYGYTF	TGCAGCGTCGCCCCCGGCTCTAACTATGGCTACACCTTC
TRBV10-3	.	TRBJ1-1	.	CAISESERGTEAFF	TGTGCCATCAGTGAGTCAGAAAGGGGTACTGAAGCTTTCTTT
TRBV18	TRBD1	TRBJ1-5	few	CASSPTAGTGRNQPQHF	TGTGCCAGCTCACCCACCGCGGGGACAGGCCGCAATCAGCCCCAGCATTTT
TRBV6-5	.	TRBJ1-6	.	CASSYSSRRGVSPLHF	TGTGCCAGCAGTTACTCCTCCCGGCGGGGAGTATCACCCCTCCACTTT
TRBV6-5	TRBD2	TRBJ2-2	.	CASIAGGVSGELFF	TGTGCCAGCATAGCGGGAGGGGTATCCGGGGAGCTGTTTTTT
TRBV6-2/TRBV6-3	.	TRBJ1-2	.	CASSYSGLRLGGYTF	TGTGCCAGCAGTTACAGCGGACTCCGATTGGGGGGCTACACCTTC
TRBV28	.	TRBJ1-5	.	CASSLWGAVSNQPQHF	TGTGCCAGCAGTTTGTGGGGAGCAGTTAGCAATCAGCCCCAGCATTTT
TRBV29-1	.	TRBJ1-2	few	CSVATGLNYGYTF	TGCAGCGTTGCAACAGGTCTTAACTATGGCTACACCTTC
TRBV5-1	.	TRBJ1-5	.	CASSLGALGQPQHF	TGCGCCAGCAGCTTGGGGGCCCTGGGTCAGCCCCAGCATTTT
TRBV20-1	.	TRBJ1-5	.	CSARVGFSNQPQHF	TGCAGTGCTAGAGTCGGCTTTAGCAATCAGCCCCAGCATTTT
TRBV29-1	.	TRBJ2-7	.	CSVHPSLAWEQYF	TGCAGCGTTCACCCGTCTCTAGCGTGGGAGCAGTACTTC
TRBV12-3/TRBV12-4	TRBD1	TRBJ1-1	.	CASSLGDRIEAFF	TGTGCCAGCAGTTTAGGGGACAGGATTGAAGCTTTCTTT
TRBV4-3	.	TRBJ2-5	.	CASSQDVWEGEETQYF	TGCGCCAGCAGCCAAGATGTGTGGGAGGGGGAGGAGACCCAGTACTTC
TRBV12-3/TRBV12-4	TRBD1	TRBJ1-6	.	CASSPTDRGNSPLHF	TGTGCCAGCAGTCCGACCGACAGGGGTAATTCACCCCTCCACTTT
TRBV20-1	.	TRBJ2-4	.	CSASLLLAKNIQYF	TGCAGTGCTAGTCTACTGCTAGCCAAAAACATTCAGTACTTC
TRBV28	.	TRBJ1-5	few	CASRLQGTNQPQHF	TGTGCCAGCAGGCTACAGGGTACCAATCAGCCCCAGCATTTT
TRBV27	.	TRBJ1-5	.	CASRGRNVNQPQHF	TGTGCCAGCAGGGGACGGAACGTCAATCAGCCCCAGCATTTT
TRBV29-1	.	TRBJ1-1	.	CSGHRERTEAFF	TGCAGCGGTCACAGGGAGAGGACTGAAGCTTTCTTT
TRBV12-3/TRBV12-4	.	TRBJ1-2	few	CASSLTEYYGYTF	TGTGCCAGCAGCCTGACAGAATACTATGGCTACACCTTC
TRBV3-1	.	TRBJ1-4	.	CASSTPTRDTSFGEKLFF	TGTGCCAGCAGCACACCGACCAGGGACACCTCCTTCGGTGAAAAACTGTTTTTT
TRBV9	.	TRBJ1-2	.	CASSANPTGWEGYTF	TGTGCCAGCAGTGCTAATCCAACAGGGTGGGAAGGCTACACCTTC